This T cell receptor beta chain was observed in a study of cytomegalovirus exposure and HLA in healthy donors. For the study at large: Caucasian-associated ancestry cluster membership applied to approximately 81% of some 400 genotyped donors. Study conclusions and caveats: Per published accounts, TCR beta sequences correctly predicted the HLA-A and HLA-B alleles of most subjects.

On this clone itself: Its antigen is not known.

PCR was performed using 60 Vbeta and 13 Jbeta primers. Using immunoSEQ multiplex PCR, the repertoire was profiled, and TCRdb retains in-frame clones only, with some absent. The data contain under 90,000 clones, 60% to 80% of them singletons. The CDR3 runs 12 residues. Trimming removed 1 base from V and 6 bases from J, with 8 bases in between. Germline V gives CDR1 SGHRS, CDR2 YFSETQ. The chain combines TRBV5-1 with TRBJ2-7; D gene uncertain. Sequences were obtained from PBMCs. This receptor was obtained from a man aged 35-49 years in good health and CMV-seronegative. The CDR3 loop reads CASSLIGGEQYF. The DNA of the CDR3 is TGCGCCAGCAGCTTGATCGGTGGCGAGCAGTACTTC.